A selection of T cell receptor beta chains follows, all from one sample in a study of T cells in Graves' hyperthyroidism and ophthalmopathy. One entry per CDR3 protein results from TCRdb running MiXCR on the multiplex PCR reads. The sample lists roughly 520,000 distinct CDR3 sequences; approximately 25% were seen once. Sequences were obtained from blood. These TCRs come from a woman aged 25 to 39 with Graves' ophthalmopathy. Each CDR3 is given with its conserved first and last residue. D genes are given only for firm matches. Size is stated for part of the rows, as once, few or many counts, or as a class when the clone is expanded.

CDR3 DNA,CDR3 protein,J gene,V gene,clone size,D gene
TGTGCCAGCAGGCGGGGGGCTGGCACCGGGGAGCTGTTTTTT,CASRRGAGTGELFF,TRBJ2-2,TRBV27,many,TRBD2
TGCAGCGGTGGGTCCGTCTTGCTGGCTGAAGCTTTCTTT,CSGGSVLLAEAFF,TRBJ1-1,TRBV29-1,many,.
TGTGCCAGCAGTTACGGTAATCAGCCCCAGCATTTT,CASSYGNQPQHF,TRBJ1-5,TRBV6-2/TRBV6-3,many,.
TGTGCCAGCAGCTCCGCGCCGGGGGAACGGGAGACCCAGTACTTC,CASSSAPGERETQYF,TRBJ2-5,TRBV11-2,many,.
TGCAGCGTCCTGACTAGCGGGGGGGGGACCCAGTACTTC,CSVLTSGGGTQYF,TRBJ2-5,TRBV29-1,many,TRBD2
TGTGCCAGCAGTTTACAACCTAGCAATCAGCCCCAGCATTTT,CASSLQPSNQPQHF,TRBJ1-5,TRBV12-3/TRBV12-4,few,.
TGCGCCAGCAGCCAAGTATCAGGGGGAAACTATGGCTACACCTTC,CASSQVSGGNYGYTF,TRBJ1-2,TRBV4-1,.,TRBD1
TGTGCCAGCACGCCATACGGGGGGGGTACGAACACCGGGGAGCTGTTTTTT,CASTPYGGGTNTGELFF,TRBJ2-2,TRBV9,few,TRBD2
TGTGCCAGCAGCCAAGCCGATAGAGAGACAGCCGGAGTCTTT,CASSQADRETAGVF,TRBJ1-1,TRBV4-2,many,.
TGTGCCAGCAGTTTAGGATGGAGGGTTTCCGGGCAGTACTTC,CASSLGWRVSGQYF,TRBJ2-7,TRBV28,many,.
TGTGCCAGCAGTCTACACGGGACCAACATTGGCTATGGCTACACCTTC,CASSLHGTNIGYGYTF,TRBJ1-2,TRBV28,few,.
TGCAGCGTGGGACAGATCCAAGAGACCCAGTACTTC,CSVGQIQETQYF,TRBJ2-5,TRBV29-1,many,TRBD1
TGTGCCAGCAGTCGGGGACAGCAAGGGATAGAAGAGCAGTACTTC,CASSRGQQGIEEQYF,TRBJ2-7,TRBV12-3/TRBV12-4,.,TRBD1
TGTGCCAGCAGTTTTCGGCTAGCGGGGATTGACTACGAGCAGTACTTC,CASSFRLAGIDYEQYF,TRBJ2-7,TRBV6-5,many,TRBD2
TGCAGTGCTACCCGCCGGACTGCGCATGAGACCCAGTACTTC,CSATRRTAHETQYF,TRBJ2-5,TRBV20-1,few,.
TGCGCCAGCAGCGAGAATAGCGGGGCGGCCTACGAGCAGTACTTC,CASSENSGAAYEQYF,TRBJ2-7,TRBV5-1,few,TRBD2
TGTGCCAGCAGCCACTTTACGACTGGTAGCTATGGCTACACCTTC,CASSHFTTGSYGYTF,TRBJ1-2,TRBV28,.,.
TGTGCCAGCAGTTTATTTGCGACTAGCGGGAGGGTCGAGCAGTACTTC,CASSLFATSGRVEQYF,TRBJ2-7,TRBV28,few,TRBD2
TGTGCCAACCTGGACAGGGTGGAAAACACCATATATTTT,CANLDRVENTIYF,TRBJ1-3,TRBV2,.,TRBD1
TGTGCCAGCAGCGACCCGGGACAAATAAGTTCGCAGTACTTC,CASSDPGQISSQYF,TRBJ2-7,TRBV27,many,.
TGTGCCAGCAGCACCCAAAAAAATCAGCCCCAGCATTTT,CASSTQKNQPQHF,TRBJ1-5,TRBV7-9,.,.
TGTGCCAGCAGCCACGGGACAGGGAGGTTTAGCACCGGGGAGCTGTTTTTT,CASSHGTGRFSTGELFF,TRBJ2-2,TRBV12-3/TRBV12-4,many,TRBD1
TGTGCCAGCAGTTTCAGCACCTACAATGAGCAGTTCTTC,CASSFSTYNEQFF,TRBJ2-1,TRBV6-1,.,.
TGTGCCAGCAGCCAATCCGGGCGGATCTATGGCTACACCTTC,CASSQSGRIYGYTF,TRBJ1-2,TRBV16,.,.
TGCAGCGTTGAGGTGATCGGGGAGACCCAGTACTTC,CSVEVIGETQYF,TRBJ2-5,TRBV29-1,many,.
TGCGCCAGCAGCCAAGATAATGGTCAGCCCCAGCATTTT,CASSQDNGQPQHF,TRBJ1-5,TRBV4-3,many,.
TGTGCCAGCAGGTCACGAGAGACCCAGTACTTC,CASRSRETQYF,TRBJ2-5,TRBV6-2/TRBV6-3,many,.
TGTGCCAGCAGTGAAACCGAGGGACCTAACTATGGCTACACCTTC,CASSETEGPNYGYTF,TRBJ1-2,TRBV6-1,many,.
TGCGCCAGCAGCCAAGGGACGTTCAATTTTACCTTC,CASSQGTFNFTF,TRBJ1-2,TRBV4-1,few,.
TGTGCCAGCAGCCAAGGGGCAGGGAACACTGAAGCTTTCTTT,CASSQGAGNTEAFF,TRBJ1-1,TRBV18,many,.
TGTGCCAGTAGACGGACCCCGGCGGGGCAGCCCCAGCATTTT,CASRRTPAGQPQHF,TRBJ1-5,TRBV19,.,.